This is a list of T cell receptor beta chains from one sample in a study of blood T cell repertoires in COVID-19. The protocol was immunoSEQ multiplex PCR, while the TCRdb copy is restricted to in-frame clones and leaves out a portion. This table has about 53,000 clones, 90% to 95% appearing once. Sequencing was carried out using peripheral blood. Receptors originate from a human donor in a cohort sampled during active COVID-19. Each CDR3 is given with its conserved first and last residue. The order of the fields is D gene, J gene, clone size, V gene, CDR3 protein, CDR3 DNA. The D gene is left open where the match is weak. Only part of the rows carry a size: once, few, many, or a class if the clone is expanded.

>TRBD1|TRBJ1-1|NA|TRBV5-6
CASSLGTGNTEAFF
TGTGCCAGCAGCTTAGGGACAGGGAACACTGAAGCTTTCTTT
>NA|TRBJ2-2|NA|TRBV29-1
CSALKDSATGELFF
TGCAGCGCTCTCAAGGACAGTGCCACCGGGGAGCTGTTTTTT
>NA|TRBJ1-1|NA|TRBV5-1
CASSLALGRNTEAFF
TGCGCCAGCAGCTTGGCTCTGGGGAGGAACACTGAAGCTTTCTTT
>TRBD2|TRBJ2-7|few|TRBV18
CASSPRDPGLARYEQYF
TGTGCCAGCTCACCCCGGGACCCCGGACTAGCGCGCTACGAGCAGTACTTC
>NA|TRBJ1-3|once|TRBV5-1
CASSREGNTGNTIYF
TGCGCCAGCAGTCGGGAGGGTAATACTGGAAACACCATATATTTT
>TRBD1|TRBJ1-2|NA|TRBV6-5
CASSYLGQVYGYTF
TGTGCCAGCAGTTACCTGGGACAGGTCTATGGCTACACCTTC
>NA|TRBJ2-5|NA|TRBV14
CASSQGVGQGPQETQYF
TGTGCCAGCAGCCAAGGGGTAGGCCAGGGGCCGCAAGAGACCCAGTACTTC
>NA|TRBJ2-2|NA|TRBV6-5
CASRSDTLNTGELFF
TGTGCCAGCAGATCCGACACCCTGAACACCGGGGAGCTGTTTTTT
>NA|TRBJ2-7|NA|TRBV11-2
CASSRGVRTGDYEQYF
TGTGCCAGCAGCCGAGGGGTCCGGACGGGGGACTACGAGCAGTACTTC
>NA|TRBJ1-2|NA|TRBV18
CASSPDSGTRYGYTF
TGTGCCAGCTCTCCGGACAGCGGGACCCGCTATGGCTACACCTTC
>NA|TRBJ2-7|NA|TRBV18
CASSPGETYEQYF
TGTGCCAGCTCACCGGGAGAAACCTACGAGCAGTACTTC
>TRBD2|TRBJ2-7|NA|TRBV11-2
CASSFLAGAVYEQYF
TGTGCCAGCAGCTTCCTAGCGGGAGCGGTTTACGAGCAGTACTTC
>TRBD1|TRBJ2-2|once|TRBV7-6
CASSRQGTGELFF
TGTGCCAGCAGCCGACAGGGTACCGGGGAGCTGTTTTTT
>NA|TRBJ1-1|once|TRBV7-9
CASSSLDLRTEAFF
TGTGCCAGCAGCTCCTTAGACTTGCGAACTGAAGCTTTCTTT
>NA|TRBJ2-1|NA|TRBV7-9
CASSPPGGSAYNEQFF
TGTGCCAGCAGCCCCCCCGGAGGGAGCGCCTACAATGAGCAGTTCTTC
>NA|TRBJ2-7|NA|TRBV4-1
CASSQAGGAPYEQYF
TGCGCCAGCAGCCAAGCCGGAGGGGCCCCTTACGAGCAGTACTTC
>NA|TRBJ1-5|NA|TRBV10-3
CAISESAGRGTQHF
TGTGCCATCAGTGAGTCAGCCGGACGGGGGACCCAGCATTTT
>TRBD1|TRBJ1-1|NA|TRBV6-5
CASSRGTGNTEAFF
TGTGCCAGCAGCCGAGGGACAGGGAATACTGAAGCTTTCTTT
>NA|TRBJ1-3|NA|TRBV18
CASSPSYKTGNTIYF
TGTGCCAGCTCACCATCCTATAAAACTGGAAACACCATATATTTT
>NA|TRBJ1-6|NA|TRBV15
CATSRAHRGPSPLHF
TGTGCCACCAGCAGAGCCCATAGGGGTCCCTCACCCCTCCACTTT
>TRBD2|TRBJ2-3|NA|TRBV10-1
CASSDPRGDRDTQYF
TGCGCCAGCAGTGACCCGCGGGGGGACCGAGATACGCAGTATTTT
>NA|TRBJ1-2|NA|TRBV10-3
CAISGGAGVNYGYTF
TGTGCCATCAGTGGGGGAGCAGGAGTGAACTATGGCTACACCTTC
>NA|TRBJ1-2|NA|TRBV11-2
CASSLVRGGWSGYTF
TGTGCCAGCAGCTTAGTCCGGGGAGGGTGGAGCGGCTACACCTTC
>TRBD1|TRBJ1-2|NA|TRBV9
CASSVATGPNYGYTF
TGTGCCAGCAGCGTAGCGACAGGGCCTAACTATGGCTACACCTTC
>NA|TRBJ2-1|NA|TRBV6-5
CASKGEGYNEQFF
TGTGCCAGCAAGGGGGAGGGCTACAATGAGCAGTTCTTC
>TRBD1|TRBJ1-1|NA|TRBV4-1
CASSQDGTGMNTEAFF
TGCGCCAGCAGCCAAGACGGGACAGGAATGAACACTGAAGCTTTCTTT
>NA|TRBJ1-5|NA|TRBV3-1/TRBV3-2
CASTIRGSNQPQHF
TGTGCCAGCACCATCAGGGGAAGCAATCAGCCCCAGCATTTT
>NA|TRBJ2-1|NA|TRBV2
CASGRQSYNEQFF
TGTGCCAGCGGGAGGCAGTCCTACAATGAGCAGTTCTTC
>NA|TRBJ2-1|NA|TRBV19
CASSITGRGAYNEQFF
TGTGCCAGTAGTATAACAGGCAGGGGCGCCTACAATGAGCAGTTCTTC
>TRBD1|TRBJ1-2|NA|TRBV4-1
CASSQAGGYGYTF
TGCGCCAGCAGCCAAGCAGGGGGCTATGGCTACACCTTC
>TRBD1|TRBJ1-1|NA|TRBV18
CASSPLRDRKGAFF
TGTGCCAGCTCACCACTCCGGGACAGGAAAGGCGCTTTCTTT
>TRBD1|TRBJ1-5|NA|TRBV20-1
CSASPLQGYNQPQHF
TGCAGTGCTAGTCCTTTACAGGGGTACAATCAGCCCCAGCATTTT
>NA|TRBJ2-1|NA|TRBV7-6
CASSHRASSSYNEQFF
TGTGCCAGCAGCCACAGGGCATCAAGCTCCTACAATGAGCAGTTCTTC
>NA|TRBJ2-5|NA|TRBV11-2
CASSLVAEETQYF
TGTGCCAGCAGCTTGGTAGCGGAAGAGACCCAGTACTTC
>TRBD2|TRBJ2-3|NA|TRBV5-1
CASEHGTRGVPDTQYF
TGCGCCAGCGAGCACGGGACTAGAGGTGTGCCAGATACGCAGTATTTT
>TRBD1|TRBJ1-1|NA|TRBV2
CAGSQGAKGTAFF
TGTGCCGGTTCACAGGGGGCGAAGGGGACAGCTTTCTTT
>NA|TRBJ2-3|NA|TRBV9
CASSALLTGNTQYF
TGTGCCAGCAGCGCCTTACTGACAGGAAATACGCAGTATTTT
>NA|TRBJ2-5|NA|TRBV21-1
CASSAAPAGETQYF
TGTGCCAGCAGCGCCGCCCCGGCAGGTGAGACCCAGTACTTC
>TRBD2|TRBJ2-1|NA|TRBV7-8
CASSFTSGVNEQFF
TGTGCCAGCAGCTTTACTAGCGGGGTTAATGAGCAGTTCTTC
>NA|TRBJ1-2|NA|TRBV2
CASSEAGRTGTF
TGTGCCAGCAGTGAGGCCGGGAGGACGGGGACCTTC
>TRBD1|TRBJ1-6|once|TRBV27
CASSLTWGQGGSPLHF
TGTGCCAGCAGTTTAACCTGGGGACAGGGAGGATCACCCCTCCACTTT
>NA|TRBJ1-2|NA|TRBV6-5
CASRDQDTYGYTF
TGTGCCAGCAGGGACCAGGACACCTATGGCTACACCTTC
>NA|TRBJ2-6|NA|TRBV6-5
CASRQYSGANVLTF
TGTGCCAGCAGACAATACTCTGGGGCCAACGTCCTGACTTTC
>TRBD1|TRBJ1-5|NA|TRBV4-1
CASSRTGLDQPQHF
TGCGCCAGCAGCCGGACAGGGCTGGATCAGCCCCAGCATTTT
>NA|TRBJ2-3|NA|TRBV28
CASSSPERVTDTQYF
TGTGCCAGCAGTTCTCCAGAGAGGGTGACAGATACGCAGTATTTT
>NA|TRBJ2-2|NA|TRBV14
CASSQDQGGELFF
TGTGCCAGCAGCCAAGATCAGGGCGGGGAGCTGTTTTTT
>NA|TRBJ1-4|NA|TRBV9
CASSVIDGEDEKLFF
TGTGCCAGCAGCGTAATTGATGGTGAGGATGAAAAACTGTTTTTT
>NA|TRBJ1-6|NA|TRBV27
CASSLSTRVFRPKKGPLHF
TGTGCCAGCAGTTTATCGACGAGGGTTTTCAGGCCCAAAAAAGGGCCCCTCCACTTT
>NA|TRBJ2-5|NA|TRBV15
CATRSRGAGGFIRQETQYF
TGTGCCACCAGGTCTCGGGGTGCAGGGGGGTTCATTCGGCAAGAGACCCAGTACTTC
>NA|TRBJ2-1|NA|TRBV3-1/TRBV3-2
CASSQGGWGGDNEQFF
TGTGCCAGCAGCCAAGGCGGGTGGGGGGGCGACAATGAGCAGTTCTTC
>TRBD2|TRBJ2-5|NA|TRBV6-2/TRBV6-3
CASSSLAGGETQYF
TGTGCCAGCAGCTCACTAGCGGGGGGCGAGACCCAGTACTTC
>NA|TRBJ1-1|NA|TRBV2
CASSDNIGDRMLNTEAFF
TGTGCCAGCAGTGATAATATCGGAGACAGAATGTTGAACACTGAAGCTTTCTTT
>NA|TRBJ2-1|NA|TRBV27
CASTKGGREQFF
TGTGCCAGCACTAAAGGTGGCAGGGAGCAGTTCTTC
>NA|TRBJ2-7|NA|TRBV30
CAWSVAGASEQYF
TGTGCCTGGAGTGTGGCAGGGGCTAGCGAGCAGTACTTC
>TRBD1|TRBJ1-1|once|TRBV5-4
CASSLDRANTEAFF
TGTGCCAGCAGTTTGGACAGGGCGAACACTGAAGCTTTCTTT